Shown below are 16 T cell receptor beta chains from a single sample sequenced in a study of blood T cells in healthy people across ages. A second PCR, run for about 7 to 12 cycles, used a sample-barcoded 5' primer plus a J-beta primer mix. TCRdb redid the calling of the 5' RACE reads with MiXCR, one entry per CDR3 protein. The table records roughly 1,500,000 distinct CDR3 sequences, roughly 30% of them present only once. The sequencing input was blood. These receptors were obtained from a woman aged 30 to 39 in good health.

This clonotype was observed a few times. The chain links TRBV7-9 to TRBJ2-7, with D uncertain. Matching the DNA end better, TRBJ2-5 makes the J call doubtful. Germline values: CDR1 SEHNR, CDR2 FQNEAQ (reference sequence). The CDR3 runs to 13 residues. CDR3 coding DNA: TGTGCCAGCAGCATCAGGATTCAAGAGACCCAGTACTTC. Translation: CASSIRIQETQYF.

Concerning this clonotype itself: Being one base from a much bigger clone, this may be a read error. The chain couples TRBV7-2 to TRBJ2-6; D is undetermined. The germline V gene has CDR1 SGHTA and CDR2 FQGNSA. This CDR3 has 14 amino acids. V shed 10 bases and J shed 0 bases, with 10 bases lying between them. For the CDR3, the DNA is TGTGCCACTCGCCCTTCCTCTGGGGCCAACGTCCTGACTTTC. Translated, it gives CATRPSSGANVLTF.

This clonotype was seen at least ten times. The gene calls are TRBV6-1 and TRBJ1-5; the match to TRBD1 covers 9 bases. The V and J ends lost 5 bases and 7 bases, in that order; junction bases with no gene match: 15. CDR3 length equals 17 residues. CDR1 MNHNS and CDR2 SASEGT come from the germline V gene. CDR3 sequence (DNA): TGTGCCAGCAGTCACAGTCCCGGGACAGGGTTCGGCCAGCCCCAGCATTTT. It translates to CASSHSPGTGFGQPQHF.

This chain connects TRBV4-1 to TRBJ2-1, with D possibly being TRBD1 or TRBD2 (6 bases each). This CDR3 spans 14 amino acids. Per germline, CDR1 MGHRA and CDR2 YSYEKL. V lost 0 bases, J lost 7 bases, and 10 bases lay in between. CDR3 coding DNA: TGCGCCAGCAGCCAAGAGGGGGGCCCTAATGAGCAGTTCTTC. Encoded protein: CASSQEGGPNEQFF.

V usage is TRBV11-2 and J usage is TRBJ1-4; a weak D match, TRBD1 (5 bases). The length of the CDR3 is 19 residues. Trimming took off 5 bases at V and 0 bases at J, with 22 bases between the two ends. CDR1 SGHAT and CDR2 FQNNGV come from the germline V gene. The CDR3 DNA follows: TGTGCCAGCAGCCCGACCGGGACCGCAATACTTGCAACTAATGAAAAACTGTTTTTT. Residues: CASSPTGTAILATNEKLFF. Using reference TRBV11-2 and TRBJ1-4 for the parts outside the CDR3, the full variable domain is EAGVAQSPRYKIIEKRQSVAFWCNPISGHATLYWYQQILGQGPKLLIQFQNNGVVDDSQLPKDRFSAERLKGVDSTLKIQPAKLEDSAVYLCASSPTGTAILATNEKLFFGSGTQLSVL.

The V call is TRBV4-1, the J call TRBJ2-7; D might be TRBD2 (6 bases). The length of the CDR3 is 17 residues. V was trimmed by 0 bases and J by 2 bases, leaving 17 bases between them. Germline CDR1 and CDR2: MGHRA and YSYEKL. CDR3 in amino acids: CASSQDQWGDAPYEQYF. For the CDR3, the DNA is TGCGCCAGCAGCCAAGATCAGTGGGGGGACGCTCCCTACGAGCAGTACTTC.

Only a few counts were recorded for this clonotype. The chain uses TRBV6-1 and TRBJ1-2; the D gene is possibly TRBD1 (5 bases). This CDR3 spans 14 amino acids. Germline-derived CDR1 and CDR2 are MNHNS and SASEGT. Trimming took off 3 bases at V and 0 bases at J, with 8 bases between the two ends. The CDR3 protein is CASSESGANYGYTF. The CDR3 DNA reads TGTGCCAGCAGTGAGTCGGGGGCTAACTATGGCTACACCTTC.

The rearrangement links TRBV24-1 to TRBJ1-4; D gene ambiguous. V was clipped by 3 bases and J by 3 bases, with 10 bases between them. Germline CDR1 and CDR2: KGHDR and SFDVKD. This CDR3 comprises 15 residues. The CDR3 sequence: CATSDPRRANEKLFF. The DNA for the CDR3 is TGTGCCACCAGTGATCCTCGGCGGGCTAATGAAAAACTGTTTTTT.

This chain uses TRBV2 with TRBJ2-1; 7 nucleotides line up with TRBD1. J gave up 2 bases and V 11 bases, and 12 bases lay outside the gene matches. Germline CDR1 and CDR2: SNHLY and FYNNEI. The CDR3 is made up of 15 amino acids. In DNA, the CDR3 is TGTGCCGGCACCGGGACAGTCGGGGCCTACAATGAGCAGTTCTTC. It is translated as CAGTGTVGAYNEQFF.

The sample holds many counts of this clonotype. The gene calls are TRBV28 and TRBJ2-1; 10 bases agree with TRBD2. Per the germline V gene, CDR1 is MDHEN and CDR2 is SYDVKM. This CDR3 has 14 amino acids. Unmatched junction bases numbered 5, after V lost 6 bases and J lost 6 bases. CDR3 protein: CASSGLAGVNEQFF. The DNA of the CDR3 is TGTGCCAGCAGCGGTCTAGCGGGGGTCAATGAGCAGTTCTTC.

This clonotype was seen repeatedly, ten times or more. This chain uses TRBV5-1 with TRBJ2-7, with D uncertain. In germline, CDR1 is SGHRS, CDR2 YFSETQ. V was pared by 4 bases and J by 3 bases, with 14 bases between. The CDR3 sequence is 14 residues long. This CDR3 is CASSLPGSSYEQYF. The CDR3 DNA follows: TGCGCCAGCAGCCTGCCTGGCAGTAGCTACGAGCAGTACTTC.

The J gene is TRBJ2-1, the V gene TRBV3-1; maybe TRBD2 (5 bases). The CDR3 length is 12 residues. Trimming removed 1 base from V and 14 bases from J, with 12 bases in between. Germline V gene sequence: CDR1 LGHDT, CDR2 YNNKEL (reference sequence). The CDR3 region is CASSQVHGVEFF. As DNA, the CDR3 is TGTGCCAGCAGCCAAGTCCACGGGGTGGAGTTCTTC.

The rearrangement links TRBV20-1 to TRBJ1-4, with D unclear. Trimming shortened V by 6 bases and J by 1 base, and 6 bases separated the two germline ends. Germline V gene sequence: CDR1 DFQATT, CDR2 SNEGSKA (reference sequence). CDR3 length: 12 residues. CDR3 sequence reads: CSAVVTNEKLFF. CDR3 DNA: TGCAGTGCGGTCGTAACTAATGAAAAACTGTTTTTT.

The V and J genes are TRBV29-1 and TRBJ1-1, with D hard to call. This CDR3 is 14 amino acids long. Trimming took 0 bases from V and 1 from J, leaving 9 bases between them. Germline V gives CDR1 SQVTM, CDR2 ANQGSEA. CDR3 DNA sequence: TGCAGCGTTGAAGAGTCCCTATGGAACACTGAAGCTTTCTTT. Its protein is CSVEESLWNTEAFF.

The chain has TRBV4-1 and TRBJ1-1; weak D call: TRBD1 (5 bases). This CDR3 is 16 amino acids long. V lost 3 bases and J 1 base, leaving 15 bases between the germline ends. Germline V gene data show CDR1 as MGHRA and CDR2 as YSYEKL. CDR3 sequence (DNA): TGCGCCAGCAGCCACCCTAGGGGAGGCCGGAACACTGAAGCTTTCTTT. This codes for CASSHPRGGRNTEAFF.

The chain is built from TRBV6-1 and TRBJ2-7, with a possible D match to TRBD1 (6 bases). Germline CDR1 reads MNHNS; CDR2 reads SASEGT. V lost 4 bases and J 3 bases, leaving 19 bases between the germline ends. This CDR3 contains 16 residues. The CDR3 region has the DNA TGTGCCAGCAGTGGGGTTAATAGGGGGATAAACTACGAGCAGTACTTC. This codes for CASSGVNRGINYEQYF.